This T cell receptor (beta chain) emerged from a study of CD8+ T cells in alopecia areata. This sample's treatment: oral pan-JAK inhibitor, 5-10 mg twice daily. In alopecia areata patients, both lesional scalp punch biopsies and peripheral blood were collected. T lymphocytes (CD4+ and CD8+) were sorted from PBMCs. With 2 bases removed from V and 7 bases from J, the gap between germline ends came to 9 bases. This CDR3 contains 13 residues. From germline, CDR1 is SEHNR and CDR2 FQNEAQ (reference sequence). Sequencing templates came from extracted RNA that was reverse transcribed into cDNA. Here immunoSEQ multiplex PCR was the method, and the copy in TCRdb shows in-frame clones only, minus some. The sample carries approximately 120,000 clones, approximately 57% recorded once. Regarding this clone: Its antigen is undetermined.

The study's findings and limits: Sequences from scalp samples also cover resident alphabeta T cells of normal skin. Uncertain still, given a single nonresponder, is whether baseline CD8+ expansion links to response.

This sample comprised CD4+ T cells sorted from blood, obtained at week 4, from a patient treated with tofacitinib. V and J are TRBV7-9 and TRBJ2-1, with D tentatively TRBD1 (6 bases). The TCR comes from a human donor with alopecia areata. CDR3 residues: CASSLTGQNEQFF. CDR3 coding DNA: TGTGCCAGCAGCTTAACAGGACAGAATGAGCAGTTCTTC.